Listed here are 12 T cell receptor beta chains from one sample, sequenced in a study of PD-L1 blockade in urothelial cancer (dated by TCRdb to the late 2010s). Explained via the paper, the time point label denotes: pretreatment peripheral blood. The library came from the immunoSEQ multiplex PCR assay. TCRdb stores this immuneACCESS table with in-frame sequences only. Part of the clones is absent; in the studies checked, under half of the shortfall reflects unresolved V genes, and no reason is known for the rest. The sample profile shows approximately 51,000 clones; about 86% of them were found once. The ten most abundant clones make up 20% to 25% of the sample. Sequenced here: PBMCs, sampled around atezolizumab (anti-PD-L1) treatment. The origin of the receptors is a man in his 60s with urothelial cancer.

CDR3 amino acids: CASSLGSVTYEQYF. DNA for the CDR3: TGTGCCAGCAGCTTGGGTTCAGTCACCTACGAGCAGTACTTC. The chain has TRBV5-6 and TRBJ2-7; D uncertain. The CDR3 sequence is 14 residues long. Germline values: CDR1 SGHDT, CDR2 YYEEEE. Between the trimmed V and J ends, which lost 0 bases and 2 bases, there was a span of 9 bases.

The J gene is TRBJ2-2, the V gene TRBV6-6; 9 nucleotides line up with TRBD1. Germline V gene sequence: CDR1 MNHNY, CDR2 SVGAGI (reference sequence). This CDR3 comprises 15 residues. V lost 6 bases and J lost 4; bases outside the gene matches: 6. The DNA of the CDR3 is TGTGCCAGCAGCAGAACAGGGGGCCTCACCGGGGAGCTGTTTTTT. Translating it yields CASSRTGGLTGELFF.

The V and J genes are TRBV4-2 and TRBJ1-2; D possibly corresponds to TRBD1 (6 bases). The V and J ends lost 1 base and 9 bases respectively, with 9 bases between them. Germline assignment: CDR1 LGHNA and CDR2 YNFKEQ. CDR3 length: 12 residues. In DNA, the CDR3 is TGTGCCAGCAGCCAAGGGACAGTCAGCTACACCTTC. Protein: CASSQGTVSYTF.

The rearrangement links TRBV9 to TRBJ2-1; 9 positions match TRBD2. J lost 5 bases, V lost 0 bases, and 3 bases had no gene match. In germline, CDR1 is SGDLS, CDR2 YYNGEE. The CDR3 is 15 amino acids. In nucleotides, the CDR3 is TGTGCCAGCAGCGTAGTAGCGGGGGCCCACAATGAGCAGTTCTTC. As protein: CASSVVAGAHNEQFF.

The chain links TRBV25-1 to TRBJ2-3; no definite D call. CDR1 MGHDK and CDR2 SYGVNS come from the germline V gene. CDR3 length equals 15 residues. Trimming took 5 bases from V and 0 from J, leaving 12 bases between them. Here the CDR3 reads CASSPDRGSTDTQYF. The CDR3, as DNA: TGTGCCAGCAGTCCCGACCGCGGTAGCACAGATACGCAGTATTTT.

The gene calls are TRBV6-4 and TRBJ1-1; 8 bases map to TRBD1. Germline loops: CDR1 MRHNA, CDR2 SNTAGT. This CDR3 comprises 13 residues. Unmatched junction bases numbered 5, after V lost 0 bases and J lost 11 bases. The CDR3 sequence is CASSDSPGGNAFF. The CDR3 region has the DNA TGTGCCAGCAGTGACTCCCCAGGGGGCAACGCTTTCTTT.

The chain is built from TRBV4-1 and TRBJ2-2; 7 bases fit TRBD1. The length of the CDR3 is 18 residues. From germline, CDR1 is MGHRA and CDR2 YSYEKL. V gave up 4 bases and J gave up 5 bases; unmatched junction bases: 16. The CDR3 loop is CASSPSPFDRARTGELFF. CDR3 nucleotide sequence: TGCGCCAGCAGCCCTTCCCCTTTCGACAGGGCTCGGACCGGGGAGCTGTTTTTT.

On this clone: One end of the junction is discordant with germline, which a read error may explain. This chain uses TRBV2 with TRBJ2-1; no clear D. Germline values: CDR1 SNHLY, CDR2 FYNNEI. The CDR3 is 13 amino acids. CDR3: CASSDLTRRGKVF. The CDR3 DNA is TGTGCCAGCAGTGATCTCACACGCAGAGGAAAGGTCTTC.

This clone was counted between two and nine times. CDR3 amino acids: CASSFPQGGDGYTF. CDR3 DNA sequence: TGTGCCAGCAGCTTTCCACAAGGGGGCGATGGCTACACCTTC. The V call is TRBV13, the J call TRBJ1-2, with 7 nucleotides matching TRBD1. J was trimmed by 6 bases and V by 3 bases; bases with no gene match: 7. This CDR3 has 14 residues. The germline CDR1 and CDR2 sequences are PRHDT and FYEKMQ (reference sequence).

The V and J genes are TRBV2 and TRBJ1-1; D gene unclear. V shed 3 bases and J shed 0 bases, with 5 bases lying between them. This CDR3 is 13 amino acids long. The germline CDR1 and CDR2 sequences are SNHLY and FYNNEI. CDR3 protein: CASSDRLNTEAFF. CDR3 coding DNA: TGTGCCAGCAGTGACAGGTTGAACACTGAAGCTTTCTTT.

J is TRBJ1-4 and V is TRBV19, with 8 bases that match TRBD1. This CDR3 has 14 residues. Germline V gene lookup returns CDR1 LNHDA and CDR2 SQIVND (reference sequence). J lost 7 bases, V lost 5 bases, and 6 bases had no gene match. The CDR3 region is CASSRQGSGEKLFF. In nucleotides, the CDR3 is TGTGCCAGTAGTCGACAGGGGTCAGGTGAAAAACTGTTTTTT.

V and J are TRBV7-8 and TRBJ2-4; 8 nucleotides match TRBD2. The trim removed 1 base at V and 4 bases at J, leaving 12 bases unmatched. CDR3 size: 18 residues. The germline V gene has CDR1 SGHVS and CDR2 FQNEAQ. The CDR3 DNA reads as TGTGCCAGCAGCTTAGGGGGTGGCGGGAGGTACTCTAAAAACATTCAGTACTTC. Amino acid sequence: CASSLGGGGRYSKNIQYF.